The clone carrying this T cell receptor beta chain was seen more than once but under ten times. V lost 3 bases to trimming and J lost 0 bases, with 14 bases between them. CDR1 and CDR2 from the germline V gene are KGHSH and LQKENI. The CDR3 totals 16 residues. Using its own MiXCR run on the RT-PCR reads, TCRdb lists one record per CDR3 protein. The sample records about 680,000 distinct CDR3 sequences, 14% being singletons. The sequenced sample was memory CD4+ T cells from blood. This receptor was identified in a female donor in good health, serving as a healthy control. The V and J genes are TRBV18 and TRBJ1-2; weak D call: TRBD1 (5 bases). The CDR3 loop is CASSPQGDQANYGYTF. CDR3 nucleotide sequence: TGTGCCAGCTCACCCCAAGGGGATCAAGCTAACTATGGCTACACCTTC.